The 11 T cell receptor beta chains reported below all come from one sample, sequenced in a study of T cells expressing NK-cell markers. No DNA is given; TCRdb re-called the 5' RACE reads and lists each CDR3 protein once. Its clone listing holds around 470,000 distinct CDR3 sequences. The sample was blood T cells: a sorted CD56 or NKG2C T cell subset, CD4+ or CD8+ T cells, or bulk PBMC T cells (not recorded which). All receptors derive from a woman between 45 and 60 years old in good health.

V and J are TRBV12-3 or TRBV12-4 and TRBJ1-2; with no DNA, the TCRdb D assignment of TRBD1 cannot be verified. CDR3 length: 14 residues. CDR3: CASSPWTDGYGYTF.

The chain couples TRBV5-1 to TRBJ2-7; lacking DNA, the TRBD2 call made by TCRdb goes unchecked. The CDR3 runs to 12 residues. Germline V gene lookup returns CDR1 SGHRS and CDR2 YFSETQ. The CDR3 is CASSPPAVEQYF.

The chain has TRBV29-1 and TRBJ1-2; the TCRdb call, TRBD1, lacks DNA for checking. The CDR3 consists of 12 residues. Germline lookup yields CDR1 SQVTM and CDR2 ANQGSEA. The CDR3: CSTTRQAYGYTF.

V and J are TRBV11-2 and TRBJ2-1; TCRdb reports TRBD2, a call that lacks DNA to check it against. Germline CDR1 is SGHAT and CDR2 is FQNNGV. The CDR3 loop spans 15 amino acids. This chain's CDR3 is CASSASGVGQGEQFF.

This chain's CDR3 is CASSLAGPDHNEQFF. The V call is TRBV5-1, the J call TRBJ2-1; TCRdb reports TRBD2, a call that lacks DNA to check it against. Germline loops: CDR1 SGHRS, CDR2 YFSETQ. The CDR3 is 15 amino acids.

This rearrangement joins TRBV25-1 to TRBJ2-1; with no DNA, the TCRdb D assignment of TRBD1 cannot be verified. This CDR3 spans 16 amino acids. Germline V gene data show CDR1 as MGHDK and CDR2 as SYGVNS. CDR3 amino acids: CASSEKGQGGYNEQFF.

V gene TRBV12-3 or TRBV12-4 combines with J gene TRBJ2-4; TCRdb picks TRBD1, but there is no DNA to check that call. CDR3 length: 21 amino acids. The chain's CDR3 is CASSLRPGGRAWRSAKNIQYF.

This chain uses TRBV5-1 with TRBJ2-7. The CDR3 runs 15 residues. The germline CDR1 and CDR2 sequences are SGHRS and YFSETQ. This CDR3 is CASSYGQGSSYEQYF.

The V gene is TRBV4-1, the J gene TRBJ1-1; TCRdb gives TRBD1 as the D gene, but with no DNA this cannot be confirmed. The CDR3 spans 15 residues. From germline, CDR1 is MGHRA and CDR2 YSYEKL. The CDR3 reads CASSQGQTLNTEAFF.

The J gene is TRBJ2-1, the V gene TRBV14; TCRdb names TRBD2, which stays unverified in the absence of DNA. CDR1 SGHDN and CDR2 FVKESK come from the germline V gene. The CDR3 extends over 13 amino acids. CDR3 region: CASSSKIAGTQFF.

V and J are TRBV5-1 and TRBJ1-1. From germline, CDR1 is SGHRS and CDR2 YFSETQ. The CDR3 runs to 15 residues. The CDR3 protein is CASSLGPRENTEAFF.